The 28 T cell receptor beta chains presented below share a single source sample, sequenced in a study of shared clonotypes between healthy human individuals. Only in-frame clones appear in the TCRdb table, and some are missing; sequencing was by immunoSEQ multiplex PCR. The table lists approximately 110,000 clones, around two thirds of them singletons. Sequencing used memory CD8+ T cells sorted from blood. Subset noted: CD45RO+ cells pooled with CCR7-negative TemRA cells. These receptors were taken from a woman aged 25 to 39 in good health.

This clone was detected many times. One end of the junction does not line up with germline, which may come from a read error. The chain employs TRBV27 and TRBJ2-7, with D possibly matching TRBD1 (6 bases). The CDR3 totals 12 residues. The germline gives CDR1 MNHEY, CDR2 SMNVEV (reference sequence). CDR3 in DNA: TGTGCCAGCAGTCCGACAGGTCCGGGGAACCACTTC. This encodes CASSPTGPGNHF.

This clone was counted a few times. The gene calls are TRBV10-3 and TRBJ2-5, with a weak D call TRBD2 (6 bases). The J call may be wrong; the DNA end is better matched by TRBJ2-7. The germline V gene encodes CDR1 ENHRY and CDR2 SYGVKD. This CDR3 contains 15 residues. DNA of the CDR3: TGTGCCATCAGTGAGTCGGGGGGACTCACCTACGAGCAGTACTTC. Amino acids: CAISESGGLTYEQYF.

This clone occurred many times. V usage is TRBV7-9 and J usage is TRBJ1-2; D may be TRBD1 (5 bases). The V end lost 4 bases, the J end lost 5 bases, and 14 bases lay between the germline ends. The germline gives CDR1 SEHNR, CDR2 FQNEAQ (reference sequence). The CDR3 loop spans 14 amino acids. The CDR3 reads CASSSGLGQYGYTF. In DNA, the CDR3 is TGTGCCAGCAGCTCTGGATTGGGGCAGTATGGCTACACCTTC.

The chain employs TRBV4-1 and TRBJ2-1; 7 bases line up with TRBD1. V was pared by 0 bases and J by 9 bases, with 14 bases of the junction left unmatched. The CDR3 totals 17 residues. CDR1 and CDR2 from the germline V gene are MGHRA and YSYEKL. The CDR3 loop reads CASSQERTGLVGFEQFF. In DNA, the CDR3 is TGCGCCAGCAGCCAAGAAAGGACAGGTCTTGTTGGGTTTGAGCAGTTCTTC.

The chain employs TRBV6-5 and TRBJ2-1; TRBD2 matches 9 bases. This CDR3 has 14 amino acids. Germline V gene lookup returns CDR1 MNHEY and CDR2 SVGAGI. V lost 7 bases and J lost 7; bases outside the gene matches: 8. The CDR3 DNA is TGTGCCAGCAATTGGCGGGAGGGCCATAATGAGCAGTTCTTC. It yields the protein CASNWREGHNEQFF.

The chain employs TRBV15 and TRBJ1-5; D uncertain. The CDR3 contains 17 residues. V gave up 0 bases and J gave up 6 bases, with 18 bases separating them. Per the germline V gene, CDR1 is LNHNV and CDR2 is YYDKDF (reference sequence). The CDR3 region is CATSRDPVAAARQPQHF. The CDR3 nucleotides are TGTGCCACCAGCAGAGACCCCGTGGCAGCGGCTCGTCAGCCCCAGCATTTT. The complete variable domain, with remaining parts taken from reference TRBV15 and TRBJ1-5, reads DAMVIQNPRYQVTQFGKPVTLSCSQTLNHNVMYWYQQKSSQAPKLLFHYYDKDFNNEADTPDNFQSRRPNTSFCFLDIRSPGLGDTAMYLCATSRDPVAAARQPQHFGDGTRLSIL.

The gene calls are TRBV14 and TRBJ2-7; D might be TRBD1 (6 bases). CDR3 length: 16 residues. From germline, CDR1 is SGHDN and CDR2 FVKESK. Trimming pared 1 base from V and 3 bases from J, leaving 16 bases between. CDR3 residues: CASSQVGAVPHYEQYF. The CDR3 DNA reads TGTGCCAGCAGCCAAGTGGGGGCCGTCCCGCACTACGAGCAGTACTTC.

This clone was found many times. Other DNA sequences in this sample translate to the same CDR3. V and J are TRBV27 and TRBJ1-1; D gene uncertain. Trimming removed 5 bases at V and 4 bases at J, with 11 bases between. Per the germline V gene, CDR1 is MNHEY and CDR2 is SMNVEV (reference sequence). The CDR3 is 13 amino acids. CDR3 nucleotides: TGTGCCAGCAGTCACAGAGGGCCCACTGAAGCTTTCTTT. Amino acids: CASSHRGPTEAFF.

This clone was picked up one time. The V and J genes are TRBV6-9 and TRBJ2-1; the D is unclear. Trimming left V 11 bases short and J 8 bases short, with 22 bases between. Germline V gene data show CDR1 as MNHGY and CDR2 as SVAAGI. The CDR3 length is 14 residues. CDR3 sequence reads: CAGVGRPIGHEQFF. CDR3 DNA: TGTGCCGGAGTCGGTCGTCCCATTGGACATGAGCAGTTCTTC.

The CDR3 DNA follows: TGTGCCAGCCGCATCGGGAGTAGCGTGTACGAGCAGTACTTC. Translated: CASRIGSSVYEQYF. The V call is TRBV28, the J call TRBJ2-7, with a weak D call TRBD2 (6 bases). V lost 8 bases and J lost 4, with 18 bases in between. Germline assignment: CDR1 MDHEN and CDR2 SYDVKM. The CDR3 loop spans 14 amino acids.

This clone was detected a few times. The V and J genes are TRBV19 and TRBJ2-1; TRBD2 agrees at 11 bases. The CDR3 loop spans 15 amino acids. Trimming cost V 4 bases and J 3 bases; bases outside gene matches: 2. Per the germline V gene, CDR1 is LNHDA and CDR2 is SQIVND (reference sequence). CDR3 nucleotides: TGTGCCAGTAGTACAACTAGCGGGAGCTACAATGAGCAGTTCTTC. It encodes CASSTTSGSYNEQFF.

The genes are TRBV18 and TRBJ1-5, with D tentatively TRBD1 (5 bases). Germline V CDR1 and CDR2: KGHSH, LQKENI. This CDR3 spans 14 amino acids. V lost 3 bases, J lost 2 bases, and 8 bases lay in between. As DNA, the CDR3 is TGTGCCAGCTCACCGGGGGATGGCAATCAGCCCCAGCATTTT. Its translation: CASSPGDGNQPQHF. The full variable domain, with the rest looked up from reference TRBV18 and TRBJ1-5, is NAGVMQNPRHLVRRRGQEARLRCSPMKGHSHVYWYRQLPEEGLKFMVYLQKENIIDESGMPKERFSAEFPKEGPSILRIQQVVRGDSAAYFCASSPGDGNQPQHFGDGTRLSIL.

This clone has only a few counts. The V gene is TRBV11-2, the J gene TRBJ1-2; the D gene is possibly TRBD1 (5 bases). The CDR3 consists of 14 residues. CDR1 and CDR2 (germline): SGHAT, FQNNGV. V was clipped by 1 base and J by 8 bases, with 14 bases between them. CDR3 in amino acids: CASSLGRQKGGYTF. As DNA, the CDR3 is TGTGCCAGCAGCTTAGGTAGACAGAAAGGGGGCTACACCTTC.

This clone has just one count. The rearrangement joins TRBV6-5 to TRBJ2-5, with D perhaps TRBD2 (5 bases). Looked up from germline, CDR1 is MNHEY and CDR2 is SVGAGI. V was cut by 2 bases and J by 5 bases, with 12 bases left in between. The CDR3 has 14 residues. The CDR3 loop is CASSYGFEGETQYF. The CDR3, as DNA: TGTGCCAGCAGTTACGGTTTCGAGGGTGAGACCCAGTACTTC.

This clone was seen a handful of times. This chain connects TRBV27 to TRBJ1-1; D is uncertain. There are 11 residues in the CDR3. The germline V gene encodes CDR1 MNHEY and CDR2 SMNVEV (reference sequence). The V end was cut by 6 bases, the J end by 1 base, with 3 bases between. Here the CDR3 reads CASRRNTEAFF. The CDR3 DNA sequence: TGTGCCAGCAGGCGGAACACTGAAGCTTTCTTT.

This chain links TRBV7-7 with TRBJ2-3; D unclear. V was shortened by 5 bases and J by 7 bases, with 10 bases between the two germline ends. Germline CDR1 reads SSHAT; CDR2 reads FNYEAQ (reference sequence). This CDR3 comprises 12 residues. CDR3 region: CASSPDTYTQYF. DNA of the CDR3: TGTGCCAGCAGCCCCGACACCTATACGCAGTATTTT.

The chain joins TRBV7-2 to TRBJ2-1, with 14 bases fitting TRBD2. The CDR3 loop spans 19 amino acids. From germline, CDR1 is SGHTA and CDR2 FQGNSA. V lost 5 bases to trimming and J lost 6 bases; unmatched junction nucleotides: 15. CDR3 sequence (DNA): TGTGCCAGCAGCGTAACCGGGACTAGCGGGAGAAAGGGGCGCAATGAGCAGTTCTTC. Protein sequence: CASSVTGTSGRKGRNEQFF.

This clone was seen many times. J is TRBJ1-2 and V is TRBV4-2; D ambiguous. V dropped 4 bases and J dropped 5 bases, with 14 bases sitting between them. Germline V gene data show CDR1 as LGHNA and CDR2 as YNFKEQ. The CDR3 contains 14 residues. CDR3 sequence: CASSPREGPYGYTF. In DNA form, the CDR3 reads TGTGCCAGCAGCCCCCGAGAGGGTCCGTATGGCTACACCTTC.

The chain links TRBV2 to TRBJ2-7; maybe TRBD2 (6 bases). The CDR3 is made up of 13 amino acids. CDR1 is SNHLY, CDR2 FYNNEI, per germline. V shed 4 bases and J shed 4 bases, with 11 bases lying between them. CDR3 region: CASSGRLGYEQYF. The CDR3 DNA sequence: TGTGCCAGCAGTGGCAGACTAGGGTACGAGCAGTACTTC.

The count of this clone is one. V usage is TRBV7-9 and J usage is TRBJ2-7, with TRBD1 matching 10 bases. This CDR3 contains 17 residues. Per the germline V gene, CDR1 is SEHNR and CDR2 is FQNEAQ (reference sequence). J gave up 7 bases and V 0 bases, and 12 bases lay outside the gene matches. For the CDR3, the DNA is TGTGCCAGCAGCTTAGCCTGGTGGGACAGGGGTCCCGGAGAGCAGTACTTC. Its translation is CASSLAWWDRGPGEQYF.

This clone was seen at least ten times. V is TRBV11-2 and J is TRBJ1-2; no firm D call. Trimming pared 1 base from V and 6 bases from J, leaving 9 bases between. Germline CDR1 is SGHAT and CDR2 is FQNNGV. The CDR3 totals 13 residues. In nucleotides, the CDR3 is TGTGCCAGCAGCTTAGGCAGGTCCCATGGCTACACCTTC. Its protein product is CASSLGRSHGYTF.

This clone was detected a few times. The chain is built from TRBV25-1 and TRBJ2-7; TRBD1 aligns across 9 bases. The germline V gene encodes CDR1 MGHDK and CDR2 SYGVNS. The CDR3 extends over 16 amino acids. Unmatched junction bases numbered 12, after V lost 3 bases and J lost 6 bases. CDR3 bases: TGTGCCAGCAGTGAGCGACCGGGACAGGGTGCCCTCGAGCAGTACTTC. Its protein is CASSERPGQGALEQYF.

This clone appeared a single time. The CDR3 nucleotides are TGCGCCAGCAGTAAAATAGTGACTAGCGGGAGAGGTTTCTTC. This gives the protein CASSKIVTSGRGFF. The chain combines TRBV4-1 with TRBJ2-1; the match to TRBD2 covers 12 bases. CDR3 length: 14 residues. Germline V lookup: CDR1 MGHRA, CDR2 YSYEKL. V trimming: 6 bases; J trimming: 16 bases; junction bases outside the gene matches: 13.

This chain connects TRBV15 to TRBJ1-1; D is ambiguous. Deletions cut 4 bases from V and 11 bases from J, with 26 bases between. CDR1 and CDR2 from the germline V gene are LNHNV and YYDKDF (reference sequence). The length of the CDR3 is 16 residues. The DNA for the CDR3 is TGTGCCACCAGCAAATTGGCCAAGGTGGACCGTCCACGCGCTTTCTTT. Protein product: CATSKLAKVDRPRAFF.

This clone was observed many times. This chain uses TRBV5-6 with TRBJ2-1; a possible D gene is TRBD1 (5 bases). Deletions cut 0 bases from V and 7 bases from J, with 11 bases between. This CDR3 is built from 14 residues. Germline V lookup: CDR1 SGHDT, CDR2 YYEEEE. The CDR3 loop reads CASSLGQGPNEQFF. Written as DNA, the CDR3 is TGTGCCAGCAGCTTGGGGCAGGGCCCGAATGAGCAGTTCTTC. The full variable domain, in which reference TRBV5-6 and TRBJ2-1 provide the parts outside the CDR3, is DAGVTQSPTHLIKTRGQQVTLRCSPKSGHDTVSWYQQALGQGPQFIFQYYEEEERQRGNFPDRFSGHQFPNYSSELNVNALLLGDSALYLCASSLGQGPNEQFFGPGTRLTVL.

The gene calls are TRBV27 and TRBJ2-1; 14 positions agree with TRBD2. J gave up 7 bases and V 5 bases, and 7 bases lay outside the gene matches. The CDR3 is 16 residues long. The germline V gene has CDR1 MNHEY and CDR2 SMNVEV (reference sequence). CDR3 in DNA: TGTGCCAGCAGTCCAGGGACTAGCGGGAGAGCAAATGAGCAGTTCTTC. Translation: CASSPGTSGRANEQFF.

The chain employs TRBV2 and TRBJ1-1; D perhaps matches TRBD1 (5 bases). There are 16 residues in the CDR3. CDR1 and CDR2 from the germline V gene are SNHLY and FYNNEI. With 3 bases removed from V and 0 bases from J, the gap between germline ends came to 14 bases. The chain's CDR3 is CASSDYLGVLNTEAFF. CDR3 DNA: TGTGCCAGCAGTGATTATCTGGGGGTCTTGAACACTGAAGCTTTCTTT.

This sequence joins TRBV5-4 and TRBJ2-1; D is perhaps TRBD2 (6 bases). Germline lookup yields CDR1 SGHNT and CDR2 YYREEE (reference sequence). The CDR3 length is 12 residues. V dropped 7 bases and J dropped 5 bases, with 10 bases sitting between them. CDR3 in DNA: TGTGCCAGCGGGACTGAGGACAATGAGCAGTTCTTC. Its protein is CASGTEDNEQFF.